These T cell receptor beta chains were read from a single sample in a study of blood T cell repertoires in COVID-19. Generated by immunoSEQ multiplex PCR, the TCRdb table keeps only in-frame clones and is missing some. The sample shows 160,000 or so clones, roughly 80% of them seen only once. Source material: peripheral blood. All receptors derive from a man aged 60 to 69 with acute or convalescent COVID-19. The CDR3 runs from the conserved cysteine through the conserved F or W. Fields, in order: V gene, J gene, D gene, clone size, CDR3 protein, CDR3 DNA. The D gene is left open where the match is weak. Part of the rows lack a size; the others show once, few, many or a class for expanded clones.

>TRBV18|TRBJ2-5|TRBD2|-
CASSPPGSRAGGRGGTQYF
TGTGCCAGCTCACCGCCTGGTTCGAGGGCTGGCGGGAGAGGAGGGACCCAGTACTTC
>TRBV5-5|TRBJ1-6|-|-
CASSYTENSPLHF
TGTGCCAGCAGCTATACGGAGAATTCACCCCTCCACTTT
>TRBV12-5|TRBJ2-3|TRBD2|-
CASGLGLAGGPETQYF
TGTGCTAGTGGTTTGGGGCTAGCGGGAGGGCCTGAAACGCAGTATTTT
>TRBV4-2|TRBJ2-7|TRBD1|-
CASSQAEGTGTEQYF
TGTGCCAGCAGCCAAGCCGAGGGGACAGGGACCGAGCAGTACTTC
>TRBV19|TRBJ2-2|TRBD1|-
CASSIRDRDAGELFF
TGTGCCAGTAGTATCAGGGACAGGGACGCCGGGGAGCTGTTTTTT
>TRBV5-1|TRBJ2-7|TRBD2|-
CASSWGLAGNEEQYF
TGCGCCAGCAGCTGGGGACTAGCGGGGAACGAAGAGCAGTACTTC
>TRBV6-5|TRBJ1-1|-|-
CASLTRGRSEAFF
TGTGCCAGCCTAACCCGAGGAAGGTCTGAAGCTTTCTTT
>TRBV5-6|TRBJ2-7|-|-
CASSLLSAQGIGEQYF
TGTGCCAGCAGCCTGCTTTCGGCGCAGGGTATCGGCGAGCAGTACTTC
>TRBV19|TRBJ1-1|-|-
CASQGNTEAFF
TGTGCCAGTCAGGGTAACACTGAAGCTTTCTTT
>TRBV7-9|TRBJ1-2|TRBD1|-
CASSFGTGENYGYTF
TGTGCCAGCAGCTTTGGGACAGGGGAAAACTATGGCTACACCTTC
>TRBV7-2|TRBJ2-5|-|-
CASTTPPETQYF
TGTGCCAGCACCACTCCCCCAGAGACCCAGTACTTC
>TRBV20-1|TRBJ1-5|-|few
CSARVVQAQHF
TGCAGTGCTAGAGTCGTCCAGGCCCAGCATTTT
>TRBV7-3|TRBJ2-2|-|-
CASSLGENGELFF
TGTGCCAGCAGCTTAGGGGAGAACGGGGAGCTGTTTTTT
>TRBV5-7|TRBJ2-5|-|-
CASSLASRRAQYF
TGTGCCAGCAGCTTGGCTTCTCGTCGGGCCCAGTACTTC
>TRBV29-1|TRBJ2-7|TRBD1|once
CSVGQGRTLGEQYF
TGCAGCGTTGGACAGGGTAGGACCCTCGGAGAGCAGTACTTC
>TRBV30|TRBJ2-2|TRBD2|-
CAWSTGTSVGELFF
TGTGCCTGGAGTACCGGGACTAGCGTCGGGGAGCTGTTTTTT
>TRBV3-1/TRBV3-2|TRBJ1-1|-|once
CASSQAGGAFF
TGTGCCAGCAGCCAGGCGGGGGGGGCTTTCTTT
>TRBV7-9|TRBJ1-4|-|-
CASSLGGANEKLFF
TGTGCCAGCAGCTTAGGGGGAGCTAATGAAAAACTGTTTTTT
>TRBV15|TRBJ1-2|-|-
CATTPGGGAFRSYTF
TGTGCCACCACCCCTGGGGGGGGCGCATTTAGGAGCTACACCTTC
>TRBV28|TRBJ2-7|-|-
CASRRGSGSYEQYF
TGTGCCAGCAGACGGGGAAGTGGCTCCTACGAGCAGTACTTC
>TRBV28|TRBJ2-3|-|-
CASSSPTAGTDTQYF
TGTGCCAGCAGTTCCCCGACGGCGGGGACAGATACGCAGTATTTT
>TRBV4-3|TRBJ1-1|-|-
CASSQEWQAGGTEAFF
TGCGCCAGCAGCCAAGAGTGGCAGGCCGGGGGCACTGAAGCTTTCTTT
>TRBV21-1|TRBJ2-2|-|few
CASSKGPAGVSGELFF
TGTGCCAGCAGCAAGGGGCCAGCGGGGGTCTCCGGGGAGCTGTTTTTT
>TRBV19|TRBJ1-5|-|few
CASSTSGGGGNQPQHF
TGTGCCAGTAGTACCTCCGGCGGGGGTGGCAATCAGCCCCAGCATTTT
>TRBV4-3|TRBJ2-2|-|-
CASSQGAGTGELFF
TGCGCCAGCAGCCAGGGGGCGGGCACCGGGGAGCTGTTTTTT
>TRBV7-7|TRBJ2-7|TRBD1|-
CASSPDRDSEQYF
TGTGCCAGCAGCCCGGACAGGGACAGCGAGCAGTACTTC
>TRBV5-4|TRBJ2-7|TRBD2|-
CASSPGLSEQYF
TGTGCCAGCAGCCCGGGACTAAGCGAGCAGTACTTC
>TRBV6-6|TRBJ1-2|TRBD1|-
CASSPRTGEGYTF
TGTGCCAGCAGCCCTCGGACAGGGGAGGGCTACACCTTC
>TRBV2|TRBJ1-5|-|-
CASSDGGYSNQPQHF
TGTGCCAGCAGTGACGGGGGATATAGCAATCAGCCCCAGCATTTT
>TRBV10-3|TRBJ2-7|TRBD1|-
CAIRGTEYYEQYF
TGTGCCATCAGGGGGACAGAGTACTACGAGCAGTACTTC
>TRBV4-1|TRBJ2-2|TRBD2|-
CASSQSPLAGVRGELFF
TGCGCCAGCAGCCAGTCCCCTCTAGCGGGAGTTCGGGGGGAGCTGTTTTTT
>TRBV7-9|TRBJ2-7|TRBD2|once
CASSPPPAGGTSYEQYF
TGTGCCAGCAGCCCCCCTCCAGCGGGGGGGACATCCTACGAGCAGTACTTC
>TRBV3-1/TRBV3-2|TRBJ2-5|TRBD2|-
CASSRSGGGETQYF
TGTGCCAGCAGCCGTAGCGGGGGCGGTGAGACCCAGTACTTC
>TRBV5-4|TRBJ1-5|-|-
CASSGGVDQPQHF
TGTGCCAGCAGCGGGGGGGTCGATCAGCCCCAGCATTTT
>TRBV4-3|TRBJ2-1|TRBD2|-
CASSQVGGAYNEQFF
TGCGCCAGCAGCCAAGTGGGGGGGGCCTACAATGAGCAGTTCTTC
>TRBV4-2|TRBJ1-3|-|few
CASSHPGTGSSGNTIYF
TGTGCCAGCAGCCACCCCGGTACAGGGAGCTCTGGAAACACCATATATTTT
>TRBV7-2|TRBJ1-2|-|-
CASSLALVGAEGYTF
TGTGCCAGCAGCTTAGCGCTGGTGGGGGCGGAGGGCTACACCTTC
>TRBV7-3|TRBJ1-2|-|-
CASSATPGGGYTF
TGTGCCAGCAGCGCGACCCCCGGGGGTGGCTACACCTTC
>TRBV4-1|TRBJ1-5|-|few
CASSQGTPKTNQPQHF
TGCGCCAGCAGCCAAGGGACTCCTAAGACGAATCAGCCCCAGCATTTT
>TRBV2|TRBJ2-1|-|-
CASSLIYGEQFF
TGTGCCAGCAGTCTTATTTACGGTGAGCAGTTCTTC
>TRBV7-2|TRBJ2-1|TRBD2|-
CASSPSHLGLAGYNEQFF
TGTGCCAGCAGCCCTAGCCATCTGGGACTAGCGGGATACAATGAGCAGTTCTTC
>TRBV10-3|TRBJ1-3|TRBD1|-
CATGQGATSGNTIYF
TGTGCCACCGGACAGGGAGCTACCTCTGGAAACACCATATATTTT
>TRBV7-2|TRBJ2-3|TRBD2|once
CASSLGPSGPTDTQYF
TGTGCCAGCAGCTTGGGTCCTAGCGGTCCCACAGATACGCAGTATTTT
>TRBV5-4|TRBJ1-3|TRBD1|-
CASSLQGASSGNTIYF
TGTGCCAGCAGCTTACAGGGGGCCAGCTCTGGAAACACCATATATTTT
>TRBV18|TRBJ2-1|TRBD1|-
CASSVGQNNEQFF
TGTGCCAGCTCAGTGGGACAGAACAATGAGCAGTTCTTC
>TRBV11-3|TRBJ2-1|-|-
CASSSVLANEQFF
TGTGCCAGCAGCTCCGTTCTAGCAAATGAGCAGTTCTTC
>TRBV16|TRBJ2-1|-|once
CASSHGSSYNEQFF
TGTGCCAGCAGCCACGGGAGCTCCTACAATGAGCAGTTCTTC
>TRBV9|TRBJ1-2|-|-
CASSALVSGEVGGYTF
TGTGCCAGCAGCGCCCTGGTGTCGGGGGAGGTTGGTGGCTACACCTTC
>TRBV5-6|TRBJ1-1|-|once
CASSLLYRDNTEAFF
TGTGCCAGCAGCTTGCTATACCGAGATAACACTGAAGCTTTCTTT
>TRBV5-8|TRBJ2-2|TRBD1|-
CASSLGQGLQTGELFF
TGTGCCAGCAGCCTCGGACAGGGCCTTCAGACCGGGGAGCTGTTTTTT
>TRBV18|TRBJ2-5|TRBD1|-
CASSPLDREETQYF
TGTGCCAGCTCACCACTTGACAGGGAAGAGACCCAGTACTTC
>TRBV9|TRBJ2-7|-|-
CASSVLQLRDQTYEQYF
TGTGCCAGCAGCGTACTCCAACTCCGGGATCAAACCTACGAGCAGTACTTC
>TRBV10-3|TRBJ1-2|TRBD1|-
CAISEKVRRRDSNYTF
TGTGCCATCAGTGAGAAGGTTAGAAGGAGGGACAGTAACTACACCTTC
>TRBV24-1|TRBJ2-1|TRBD2|-
CATSAGGRLGNEQFF
TGTGCCACCAGTGCTGGCGGGAGGCTGGGGAATGAGCAGTTCTTC
>TRBV30|TRBJ1-2|-|-
CAWSLTDFYGYTF
TGTGCCTGGAGTTTGACAGACTTCTATGGCTACACCTTC